The TCR beta chain described here comes from a study of beta chain features in type 1 diabetes. CDR3 length equals 15 residues. Germline assignment: CDR1 ENHRY and CDR2 SYGVKD. V gave up 2 bases and J gave up 0 bases, with 11 bases separating them. All of the isolated RNA was reverse transcribed, so expressed TCRB transcripts were sequenced. Libraries were prepared by immunoSEQ multiplex PCR; TCRdb keeps only in-frame clonotypes and omits some of them. The table includes 900,000 or so clones, roughly 15% detected once. The clonotype was recovered from a woman aged 18 to 35 in good health. The chain employs TRBV10-3 and TRBJ2-7, with D uncertain. The sample consisted of naive CD4+ T cells from blood. CDR3 sequence: CAISEPTISSYEQYF. In DNA, the CDR3 is TGTGCCATCAGTGAGCCGACCATTAGCTCCTACGAGCAGTACTTC.